The 16 T cell receptor beta chains below all came from one sample that was sequenced in a study of blood T cells in healthy people across ages (dated by TCRdb to about 2015). The library was built by means of 5' RACE. Sequencing instrument: Illumina HiSeq 2500. A second PCR of about 6 to 11 cycles was performed with a sample-barcoded 5' primer and a J-beta primer mix. The raw public reads went through TCRdb reprocessing: fastp at Q25, MiXCR clone calling, in-frame beta chains kept. Every distinct CDR3 protein forms one entry, paired with its most common genes and DNA. Counted in this sample were around 670,000 distinct CDR3 sequences; 25% to 35% of them appeared once. In total, the top ten clones hold approximately 14% of the sample. Sequenced: blood. The receptor set was obtained from a woman older than 75 in good health.

The chain is built from TRBV11-2 and TRBJ2-5; D gene unclear. Trimming stripped 1 base from V and 4 bases from J, with 7 bases between. The CDR3 extends over 13 amino acids. In germline, CDR1 is SGHAT, CDR2 FQNNGV. This CDR3 reads CASSLGNGETQYF. In DNA, the CDR3 is TGTGCCAGCAGCTTAGGAAACGGAGAGACCCAGTACTTC.

This clonotype was detected many times. The rearrangement links TRBV20-1 to TRBJ1-2; a weak D match, TRBD1 (5 bases). Germline CDR1 is DFQATT and CDR2 is SNEGSKA (reference sequence). V was pared by 5 bases and J by 6 bases, with 13 bases between. The CDR3 consists of 12 residues. In nucleotides, the CDR3 is TGCAGTGCTGGACGGGGGAAAAATGGCTACACCTTC. This sequence encodes CSAGRGKNGYTF.

The chain carries TRBV5-5 and TRBJ1-5; maybe TRBD1 (5 bases). CDR3 length: 14 amino acids. Trimming removed 0 bases from V and 9 bases from J, with 13 bases in between. Germline assignment: CDR1 SGHKS and CDR2 YYEKEE (reference sequence). CDR3 residues: CASSLDRLERPQHF. In DNA form, the CDR3 reads TGTGCCAGCAGCTTGGACAGGTTAGAGAGGCCCCAGCATTTT.

Details on this clonotype: A much larger clone differs from this one at a single base, so this may be a read error. This chain links TRBV7-2 with TRBJ2-1; either TRBD1 or TRBD2 may supply D (5 bases each). CDR1 and CDR2 from the germline V gene are SGHTA and FQGNSA. The CDR3 contains 16 residues. The CDR3 here is CASRRTPLGPYNERFF. DNA of the CDR3: TGTGCCAGCAGGCGGACCCCCCTGGGACCCTACAATGAGCGGTTCTTC.

The chain couples TRBV2 to TRBJ2-3, with D possibly TRBD1 on 6 matching bases. CDR1 SNHLY and CDR2 FYNNEI come from the germline V gene. The CDR3 has 13 amino acids. The V end was cut by 8 bases, the J end by 5 bases, with 14 bases between. CDR3: CASQFQGKDTQYF. The CDR3 nucleotides are TGTGCCAGCCAATTTCAGGGGAAAGATACGCAGTATTTT.

This clonotype turned up a few times. This chain links TRBV5-5 with TRBJ2-7; D possibly corresponds to TRBD2 (6 bases). Germline V gene data show CDR1 as SGHKS and CDR2 as YYEKEE (reference sequence). The CDR3 runs 14 residues. The V end lost 0 bases, the J end lost 6 bases, and 13 bases lay between the germline ends. CDR3 region: CASSLVGGPCEQYF. The CDR3 DNA reads TGTGCCAGCAGCTTGGTCGGGGGACCCTGCGAGCAGTACTTC.

CDR3 sequence reads: CSARRTGQNNSPLHF. The DNA for the CDR3 is TGCAGTGCTAGAAGAACGGGACAGAACAATTCACCCCTCCACTTT. V is TRBV20-1 and J is TRBJ1-6, with 7 bases lining up with TRBD1. Germline CDR1 DFQATT, CDR2 SNEGSKA (reference sequence). Trimming took 2 bases from V and 7 from J; bases not matched to a gene: 8. The CDR3 runs to 15 residues.

The CDR3 DNA reads as TGTGCCAGTAGTAAAGTTAACCCAACTGAAGCTTTCTTT. Residues: CASSKVNPTEAFF. The chain combines TRBV19 with TRBJ1-1, with D hard to call. Germline-derived CDR1 and CDR2 are LNHDA and SQIVND (reference sequence). Trimming stripped 4 bases from V and 5 bases from J, with 11 bases between. This CDR3 region has 13 residues.

This clonotype showed up just once. DNA for the CDR3: TGTGCCAGCAGCTTATCGGGGGCAGGGGCAAATGAGCAGTTCTTC. Translated: CASSLSGAGANEQFF. The chain combines TRBV7-7 with TRBJ2-1; D may match TRBD1 or TRBD2 (6 bases each). This CDR3 region has 15 residues. CDR1 is SSHAT and CDR2 is FNYEAQ in the germline V gene (reference sequence). Trimming shortened V by 2 bases and J by 7 bases, and 15 bases separated the two germline ends.

This clonotype occurred once. The CDR3 nucleotides are TGTGCCAGCAGCAAAGCTCGGGGGTCGAAAGGAGAGACCCAGTACTTC. This codes for CASSKARGSKGETQYF. The gene calls are TRBV21-1 and TRBJ2-7; the DNA was not compared with TRBD1, the D call given in the table. The end of the DNA aligns better with TRBJ2-5, so the J call may be wrong. TRBV21-1 is a known pseudogene. The CDR3 extends over 16 amino acids.

The chain joins TRBV28 to TRBJ1-2; D is perhaps TRBD1 (6 bases). CDR1 is MDHEN and CDR2 is SYDVKM in the germline V gene. CDR3 length equals 15 residues. With 2 bases removed from V and 6 bases from J, the gap between germline ends came to 16 bases. CDR3 residues: CASSLQNREGDGYTF. The CDR3 coding sequence is TGTGCCAGCAGTTTACAGAACAGGGAGGGCGATGGCTACACCTTC.

This clonotype is a singleton in its sample. The chain couples TRBV12-3 or TRBV12-4 to TRBJ2-5; TRBD2 aligns across 8 bases. The CDR3 covers 16 residues. J gave up 5 bases and V 5 bases, and 13 bases lay outside the gene matches. In DNA form, the CDR3 reads TGTGCCAGCAGTCCCGGGACTAGTTTGGGGGAGGAGACCCAGTACTTC. It is translated as CASSPGTSLGEETQYF.

This clonotype has at least ten counts. V usage is TRBV7-2 and J usage is TRBJ1-2, with D hard to call. With 1 base removed from V and 4 bases from J, the gap between germline ends came to 4 bases. The CDR3 sequence is 12 residues long. CDR1 is SGHTA and CDR2 is FQGNSA in the germline V gene. CDR3 nucleotide sequence: TGTGCCAGCAGCTTAGAGGTCTATGGCTACACCTTC. It specifies CASSLEVYGYTF.

This clonotype was counted only a few times. The chain employs TRBV10-2 and TRBJ1-5; D call uncertain. V dropped 7 bases and J dropped 3 bases, with 10 bases sitting between them. Germline assignment: CDR1 WSHSY and CDR2 SAAADI. The CDR3 spans 13 residues. In nucleotides, the CDR3 is TGCGCCAGCATGGAAGGGAACAATCAGCCCCAGCATTTT. It specifies CASMEGNNQPQHF.

This sequence joins TRBV3-1 and TRBJ2-5, with 10 positions matching TRBD2. With V trimmed by 4 bases and J by 3 bases, 8 bases remained unmatched. This CDR3 is 16 amino acids long. Germline lookup yields CDR1 LGHDT and CDR2 YNNKEL (reference sequence). As DNA, the CDR3 is TGTGCCAGCAGCCTAAGACTAGCGGGCTCGAAAGAGACCCAGTACTTC. Protein sequence: CASSLRLAGSKETQYF.

This clonotype showed up just a few times. This sequence joins TRBV28 and TRBJ1-1; possibly TRBD1 for D (5 bases). The germline V gene encodes CDR1 MDHEN and CDR2 SYDVKM. V was clipped by 2 bases and J by 7 bases, with 17 bases between them. CDR3 length: 15 residues. The CDR3 sequence is CASSLGGRPRGEAFF. In nucleotides, the CDR3 is TGTGCCAGCAGTTTAGGGGGACGCCCCCGCGGTGAAGCTTTCTTT.